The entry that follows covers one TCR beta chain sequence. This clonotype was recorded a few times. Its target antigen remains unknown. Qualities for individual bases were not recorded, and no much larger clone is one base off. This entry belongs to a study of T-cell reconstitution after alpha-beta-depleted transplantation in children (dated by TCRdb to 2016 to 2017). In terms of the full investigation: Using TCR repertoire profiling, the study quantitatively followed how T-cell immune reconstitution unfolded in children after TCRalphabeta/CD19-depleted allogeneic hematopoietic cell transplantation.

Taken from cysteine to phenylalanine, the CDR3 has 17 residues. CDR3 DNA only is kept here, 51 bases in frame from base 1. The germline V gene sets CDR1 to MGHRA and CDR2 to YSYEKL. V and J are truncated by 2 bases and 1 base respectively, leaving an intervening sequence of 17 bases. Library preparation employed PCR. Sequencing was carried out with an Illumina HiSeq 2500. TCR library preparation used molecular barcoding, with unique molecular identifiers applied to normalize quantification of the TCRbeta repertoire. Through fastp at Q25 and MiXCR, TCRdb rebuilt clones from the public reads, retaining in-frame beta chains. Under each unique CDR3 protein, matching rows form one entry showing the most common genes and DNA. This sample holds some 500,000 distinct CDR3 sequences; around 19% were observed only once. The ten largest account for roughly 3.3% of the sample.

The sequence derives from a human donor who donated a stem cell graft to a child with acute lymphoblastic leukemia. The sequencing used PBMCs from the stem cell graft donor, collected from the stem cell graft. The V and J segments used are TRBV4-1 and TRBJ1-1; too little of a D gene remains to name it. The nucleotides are TGCGCCAGCAGCCAACCCTGGGAAGGGCTAAGGAACACTGAAGCTTTCTTT. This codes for CASSQPWEGLRNTEAFF.